The 6 T cell receptor beta chains below all came from one sample that was sequenced in a study of cytomegalovirus exposure and HLA in healthy donors. The PCR employed 60 Vbeta primers together with 13 Jbeta primers. Here immunoSEQ multiplex PCR was the method, and the copy in TCRdb shows in-frame clones only, minus some. The sample carries around 150,000 clones, roughly 80% recorded once. Sequencing was performed on PBMCs. Every receptor here comes from a woman in her 40s in good health and CMV-seronegative.

As DNA, the CDR3 is TGTGCCAGCAGTTCCAGGGGCGTTCGCCCAGAGACCCAGTACTTC. This translates into CASSSRGVRPETQYF. This chain connects TRBV28 to TRBJ2-5, with D possibly TRBD1 on 6 matching bases. V lost 4 bases to trimming and J lost 4 bases, with 16 bases between them. Germline V gives CDR1 MDHEN, CDR2 SYDVKM. The length of the CDR3 is 15 residues.

The rearrangement uses TRBV5-6 and TRBJ1-3; D is unresolved. CDR1 is SGHDT and CDR2 is YYEEEE in the germline V gene. V was clipped by 3 bases and J by 2 bases, with 6 bases between them. The CDR3 length is 13 residues. The CDR3 is CASSWEAGNTIYF. The CDR3, as DNA: TGTGCCAGCAGCTGGGAGGCTGGAAACACCATATATTTT.

V gene TRBV6-6 combines with J gene TRBJ1-2, with D tentatively TRBD1 (6 bases). The germline CDR1 and CDR2 sequences are MNHNY and SVGAGI (reference sequence). The CDR3 is made up of 12 amino acids. V was cut by 2 bases and J by 8 bases, with 9 bases left in between. The CDR3 protein is CASSYPRGGYTF. As DNA, the CDR3 is TGTGCCAGCAGTTACCCCAGGGGCGGCTACACCTTC.

The chain combines TRBV7-2 with TRBJ1-2; D not certain. The CDR3 sequence is 15 residues long. CDR1 and CDR2 (germline): SGHTA, FQGNSA. The V end was cut by 1 base, the J end by 3 bases, with 12 bases between. The DNA for the CDR3 is TGTGCCAGCAGCTTAGTTGGCAGGATCTACTATGGCTACACCTTC. Translating it yields CASSLVGRIYYGYTF.

This chain links TRBV6-6 with TRBJ1-5; D unclear. The CDR3 has 13 residues. V lost 3 bases, J lost 6 bases, and 9 bases lay in between. Germline lookup yields CDR1 MNHNY and CDR2 SVGAGI (reference sequence). The CDR3 is CASSYLGSQPQHF. CDR3 bases: TGTGCCAGCAGTTATCTCGGGTCTCAGCCCCAGCATTTT.

In this sample, this clone turned up once. This sequence joins TRBV9 and TRBJ2-3; D unresolved. CDR3 length equals 14 residues. Germline CDR1 and CDR2: SGDLS and YYNGEE. With 0 bases removed from V and 1 base from J, the gap between germline ends came to 6 bases. In DNA form, the CDR3 reads TGTGCCAGCAGCGTAGACGGAGGCACAGATACGCAGTATTTT. Its translation: CASSVDGGTDTQYF.